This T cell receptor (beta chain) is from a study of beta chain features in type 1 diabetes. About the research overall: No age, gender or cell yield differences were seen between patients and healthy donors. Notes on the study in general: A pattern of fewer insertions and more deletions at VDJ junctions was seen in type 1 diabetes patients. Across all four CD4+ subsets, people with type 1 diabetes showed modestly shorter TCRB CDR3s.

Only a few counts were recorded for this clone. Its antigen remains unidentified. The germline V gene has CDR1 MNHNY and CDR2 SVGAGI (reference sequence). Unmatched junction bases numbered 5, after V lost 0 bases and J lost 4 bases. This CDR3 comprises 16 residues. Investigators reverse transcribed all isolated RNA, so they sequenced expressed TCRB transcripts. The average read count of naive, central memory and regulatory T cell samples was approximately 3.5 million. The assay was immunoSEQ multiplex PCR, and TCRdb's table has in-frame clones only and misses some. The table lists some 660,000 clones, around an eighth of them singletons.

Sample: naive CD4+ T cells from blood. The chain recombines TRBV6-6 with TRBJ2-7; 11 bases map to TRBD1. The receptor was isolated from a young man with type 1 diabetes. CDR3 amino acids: CASSYSSGTGGYEQYF. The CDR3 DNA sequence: TGTGCCAGCAGTTACTCGAGCGGGACAGGGGGTTACGAGCAGTACTTC.